Shown below are 10 T cell receptor beta chains from a single sample sequenced in a study of technical replicates of blood from a handful of donors. The table came from immunoSEQ multiplex PCR; TCRdb's copy has only in-frame clones and leaves some out. The data show about 83,000 clones, roughly 94% seen once. Source material: T cells isolated from PBMCs. The receptors shown here come from a human donor in good health.

V gene TRBV7-9 combines with J gene TRBJ1-4; D call uncertain. Germline assignment: CDR1 SEHNR and CDR2 FQNEAQ (reference sequence). Trimming took 3 bases from V and 8 from J, leaving 7 bases between them. This CDR3 comprises 12 residues. CDR3 sequence (DNA): TGTGCCAGCAGCTTTGAGCCGGAAAAACTGTTTTTT. Protein product: CASSFEPEKLFF.

This clone occurred once. This chain links TRBV19 with TRBJ2-1; D not certain. V dropped 3 bases and J dropped 5 bases, with 17 bases sitting between them. The CDR3 is made up of 16 amino acids. CDR1 is LNHDA and CDR2 is SQIVND in the germline V gene (reference sequence). DNA of the CDR3: TGTGCCAGTAGTATCCCACGGGTACACGGCCACAATGAGCAGTTCTTC. Its protein is CASSIPRVHGHNEQFF.

The J gene is TRBJ1-1, the V gene TRBV4-1; D remains unclear. Trimming shortened V by 3 bases and J by 2 bases, and 16 bases separated the two germline ends. This CDR3 spans 16 amino acids. The V gene's germline CDR1 is MGHRA and CDR2 YSYEKL. The CDR3 nucleotides read TGCGCCAGCAGCCACGGAAAAGCAGGAGGTAACACTGAAGCTTTCTTT. Amino acids: CASSHGKAGGNTEAFF.

The gene calls are TRBV28 and TRBJ2-2; D ambiguous. Germline lookup yields CDR1 MDHEN and CDR2 SYDVKM. The CDR3 contains 19 residues. V dropped 3 bases and J dropped 6 bases, with 26 bases sitting between them. The CDR3 protein is CASSFLYQWLSPSPGELFF. CDR3 coding DNA: TGTGCCAGCAGTTTCCTTTATCAGTGGCTCTCCCCTTCTCCCGGGGAGCTGTTTTTT.

The chain combines TRBV11-3 with TRBJ2-7, with D tentatively TRBD2 (5 bases). The CDR3 is 14 residues long. The germline CDR1 and CDR2 sequences are SGHNT and YENEEA. Trimming shortened V by 5 bases and J by 2 bases, and 13 bases separated the two germline ends. As DNA, the CDR3 is TGTGCCAGCAGCGCGGGTAACTCTCCCTACGAGCAGTACTTC. Amino acids: CASSAGNSPYEQYF.

Written as DNA, the CDR3 is TGTGCCAGCAAGATGGGGGAGGGGGTGGTCAATGAGCAGTTCTTC. This sequence encodes CASKMGEGVVNEQFF. V is TRBV6-1 and J is TRBJ2-1; D might be TRBD2 (7 bases). The V gene lost 7 bases and the J gene lost 6 bases, with 19 bases spanning the gap. The CDR3 contains 15 residues. Per the germline V gene, CDR1 is MNHNS and CDR2 is SASEGT.

The chain uses TRBV5-1 and TRBJ2-5; 10 bases map to TRBD1. CDR1 is SGHRS, CDR2 YFSETQ, per germline. This CDR3 contains 15 residues. With V trimmed by 4 bases and J by 3 bases, 6 bases remained unmatched. The CDR3 DNA follows: TGCGCCAGCAGCGGCTCCGGGACAGGGGAAGAGACCCAGTACTTC. Protein: CASSGSGTGEETQYF.

V and J are TRBV5-1 and TRBJ2-1; D is uncertain. V was cut by 1 base and J by 5 bases, with 4 bases left in between. From germline, CDR1 is SGHRS and CDR2 YFSETQ. The length of the CDR3 is 12 residues. The CDR3 DNA sequence: TGCGCCAGCAGCTTGAATAACAATGAGCAGTTCTTC. This sequence encodes CASSLNNNEQFF.

The J gene is TRBJ2-3, the V gene TRBV7-9; 7 bases are shared with TRBD2. Germline-derived CDR1 and CDR2 are SEHNR and FQNEAQ (reference sequence). There are 16 residues in the CDR3. Trimming removed 1 base from V and 1 base from J; junction bases left unmatched: 5. The CDR3 coding sequence is TGTGCCAGCAGCTTAGTCTGGCTAGCGGGCACAGATACGCAGTATTTT. Encoded protein: CASSLVWLAGTDTQYF.

This clone was seen just once. V gene TRBV5-1 combines with J gene TRBJ2-3, with D possibly TRBD1 on 5 matching bases. In germline, CDR1 is SGHRS, CDR2 YFSETQ. Trimming stripped 0 bases from V and 0 bases from J, with 20 bases between. The CDR3 covers 19 residues. CDR3 sequence reads: CASSLVGPHQVLSTDTQYF. CDR3 DNA sequence: TGCGCCAGCAGCTTGGTGGGGCCCCACCAGGTCCTAAGCACAGATACGCAGTATTTT.